This record looks at one TCR beta chain sequence and its context. Its target is not known. Germline V gene lookup returns CDR1 DFQATT and CDR2 SNEGSKA (reference sequence). V lost 1 base, J lost 2 bases, and 3 bases stayed unmatched. There are 14 residues in the CDR3. TCRdb re-called the RT-PCR reads through MiXCR, storing one row per CDR3 protein. The sample consists of 550,000 to 600,000 distinct CDR3 sequences, around 11% of them appearing once. The source of the sample is a study of response to subunit inactivated influenza vaccine. Study-level findings and limits: T cells newly recruited by each seasonal influenza vaccination are few, the authors suggested.

V is TRBV20-1 and J is TRBJ2-3, with 7 nucleotides matching TRBD1. Sample: PBMCs from blood, taken on the day of vaccination. The origin of this receptor is a man aged 50 or older who received an inactivated influenza vaccine. The chain's CDR3 is CSARGGQFTDTQYF. CDR3 in DNA: TGCAGTGCTAGAGGGGGACAGTTCACAGATACGCAGTATTTT.